This entry lists 10 T cell receptor beta chains sequenced from one sample in a study of T cells in Graves' hyperthyroidism and ophthalmopathy. Amplification targeted TCR beta CDR3 regions from RNA transcripts. In the first-round RT-PCR of the TCR CDR3, the HTBI primer set was used. A single record per CDR3 protein comes from TCRdb applying MiXCR to the multiplex PCR reads. The data show around 690,000 distinct CDR3 sequences, around 15% seen once. Specimen: blood. These TCRs come from a man aged 45-65 years with Graves' hyperthyroidism.

The chain is built from TRBV2 and TRBJ2-7; TRBD2 aligns across 7 bases. This CDR3 spans 14 amino acids. Germline CDR1 and CDR2: SNHLY and FYNNEI. The J segment lost 5 bases and the V segment lost 5 bases, leaving 9 bases of the junction unmatched. The CDR3 here is CASSRAGRGDEQYF. The DNA of the CDR3 is TGTGCCAGCAGTCGAGCGGGACGGGGAGACGAGCAGTACTTC.

There are many counts of this clonotype. V and J are TRBV30 and TRBJ2-1; maybe TRBD2 (5 bases). V was shortened by 0 bases and J by 7 bases, with 7 bases between the two germline ends. This CDR3 has 12 amino acids. Germline assignment: CDR1 GTSNPN and CDR2 SVGIG (reference sequence). The CDR3 protein is CAWSVLANEQFF. The DNA of the CDR3 is TGTGCCTGGAGTGTCCTAGCAAATGAGCAGTTCTTC.

This clonotype turned up a few times. A much larger clone differs by one base, so this may be a read error. V gene TRBV27 combines with J gene TRBJ2-7, with 9 bases identical to TRBD2. From germline, CDR1 is MNHEY and CDR2 SMNVEV (reference sequence). The CDR3 is 14 amino acids. The CDR3 bases are TGTGCCAGCAGTTCTTTAGCGGGAGTCTACGGGCAGTACTTC. Translation gives CASSSLAGVYGQYF.

This clonotype was seen at least ten times. This chain joins TRBV7-2 and TRBJ2-7; 11 bases align to TRBD2. CDR1 SGHTA and CDR2 FQGNSA come from the germline V gene. J was trimmed by 3 bases and V by 2 bases; bases with no gene match: 3. This CDR3 is built from 15 residues. CDR3 sequence (DNA): TGTGCCAGCAGCTTACTAGCGGGAGGAAACTACGAGCAGTACTTC. Translation: CASSLLAGGNYEQYF.

J is TRBJ1-2 and V is TRBV30, with D possibly being TRBD1 (6 bases). There are 14 residues in the CDR3. Deletions cut 4 bases from V and 8 bases from J, with 20 bases between. Germline V gives CDR1 GTSNPN, CDR2 SVGIG (reference sequence). CDR3 nucleotides: TGTGCCTGGACCTGGGACATCCAGAACGGGGGCTACACCTTC. Translated, it gives CAWTWDIQNGGYTF.

This rearrangement joins TRBV10-3 to TRBJ2-1; D remains ambiguous. The CDR3 covers 14 residues. CDR1 is ENHRY and CDR2 is SYGVKD in the germline V gene. Trimming took off 2 bases at V and 0 bases at J, with 5 bases between the two ends. CDR3 in amino acids: CAISENSSYNEQFF. CDR3 in DNA: TGTGCCATCAGTGAGAACAGCTCCTACAATGAGCAGTTCTTC.

The gene calls are TRBV4-1 and TRBJ1-1; weak D call: TRBD1 (5 bases). V gave up 0 bases and J gave up 7 bases, with 15 bases separating them. The CDR3 runs to 15 residues. CDR1 is MGHRA, CDR2 YSYEKL, per germline. The CDR3 DNA follows: TGCGCCAGCAGCCAAGAAGAGGGGAGCGGGGATGAAGCTTTCTTT. It yields the protein CASSQEEGSGDEAFF.

As regards this clonotype: Its ends do not fully match the called genes, so a read error is possible. The J gene is TRBJ2-4, the V gene TRBV28, with D perhaps TRBD2 (6 bases). The germline gives CDR1 MDHEN, CDR2 SYDVKM. The CDR3 covers 13 residues. CDR3 nucleotide sequence: TGTGCCAGCAGTCTAGCGTCCAAAAACATTCAGCACTTC. This codes for CASSLASKNIQHF.

This clonotype has at least ten counts. V gene TRBV20-1 combines with J gene TRBJ2-3, with a weak D call TRBD2 (6 bases). CDR3 length equals 14 residues. The ends were cut back, 6 bases at V and 2 bases at J, with 15 bases in the middle. Germline V gene lookup returns CDR1 DFQATT and CDR2 SNEGSKA (reference sequence). CDR3 sequence: CSASTGGNTDTQYF. In nucleotides, the CDR3 is TGCAGTGCCTCTACTGGCGGGAACACAGATACGCAGTATTTT.

Many counts were recorded for this clonotype. CDR3 residues: CASSADRGNYGYTF. DNA for the CDR3: TGTGCCAGCAGCGCAGACAGGGGGAACTATGGCTACACCTTC. The chain has TRBV7-2 and TRBJ1-2, with TRBD1 identical over 9 bases. The CDR3 contains 14 residues. The V and J ends lost 5 bases and 2 bases, in that order; junction bases with no gene match: 3. Germline V CDR1 and CDR2: SGHTA, FQGNSA.